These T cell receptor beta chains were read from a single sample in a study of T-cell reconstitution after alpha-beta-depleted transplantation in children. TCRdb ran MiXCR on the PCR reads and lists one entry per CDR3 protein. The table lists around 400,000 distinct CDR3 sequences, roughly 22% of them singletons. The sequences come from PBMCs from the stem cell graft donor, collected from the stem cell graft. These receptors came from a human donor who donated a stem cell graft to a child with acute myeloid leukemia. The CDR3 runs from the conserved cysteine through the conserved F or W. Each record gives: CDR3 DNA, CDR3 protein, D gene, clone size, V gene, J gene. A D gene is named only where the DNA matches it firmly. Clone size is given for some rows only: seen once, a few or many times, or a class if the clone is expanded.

cdr3_nt: TGTGCCAGCAGTCCAAGGACTAGCGGCTCAGCGGCCTACGAGCAGTACTTC
cdr3_aa: CASSPRTSGSAAYEQYF
d_call: TRBD2
clone_size: .
v_call: TRBV12-3/TRBV12-4
j_call: TRBJ2-7

cdr3_nt: TGTGCCAGCGGTCCAGGGAGGGATCAGCCCCAGCATTTT
cdr3_aa: CASGPGRDQPQHF
d_call: .
clone_size: few
v_call: TRBV2
j_call: TRBJ1-5

cdr3_nt: TGTGCCAGCAGCTTCGACAGCCTTGGTCCCGGGGAGCTGTTTTTT
cdr3_aa: CASSFDSLGPGELFF
d_call: .
clone_size: few
v_call: TRBV7-7
j_call: TRBJ2-2

cdr3_nt: TGTGCCATCAGTTCTGAGGGTGAGACCCAGTACTTC
cdr3_aa: CAISSEGETQYF
d_call: .
clone_size: few
v_call: TRBV10-3
j_call: TRBJ2-5

cdr3_nt: TGTGCCAGCAGTGCCCGGACAGGGTTTGATGAAAAACTGTTTTTT
cdr3_aa: CASSARTGFDEKLFF
d_call: TRBD1
clone_size: few
v_call: TRBV12-3/TRBV12-4
j_call: TRBJ1-4

cdr3_nt: TGTGCCAGCAGTCCCCTGAGTCCAGACAATGAGCAGTTCTTC
cdr3_aa: CASSPLSPDNEQFF
d_call: .
clone_size: .
v_call: TRBV28
j_call: TRBJ2-1

cdr3_nt: TGTGCCAGCAGACATGGACTAGTCGGTAGACTCCTAGACAATGAGCAGTTCTTC
cdr3_aa: CASRHGLVGRLLDNEQFF
d_call: TRBD2
clone_size: .
v_call: TRBV11-2
j_call: TRBJ2-1

cdr3_nt: TGCAGTGCTAGGGGGGGGACTAGCTGGGAGACCCAGTACTTC
cdr3_aa: CSARGGTSWETQYF
d_call: TRBD2
clone_size: .
v_call: TRBV20-1
j_call: TRBJ2-5

cdr3_nt: TGCAGTGCCCCTCCGCGGGGGAGGGACAAGATTGAGACCCAGTACTTC
cdr3_aa: CSAPPRGRDKIETQYF
d_call: .
clone_size: many
v_call: TRBV20-1
j_call: TRBJ2-5

cdr3_nt: TGCGCCAGCAGCTTGGATGGACAGGCCTACAATGAGCAGTTCTTC
cdr3_aa: CASSLDGQAYNEQFF
d_call: TRBD1
clone_size: .
v_call: TRBV5-1
j_call: TRBJ2-1

cdr3_nt: TGCGCCAGCAGCCAAGTTCGGAGGGGGAGGGATGAGCAGTTCTTC
cdr3_aa: CASSQVRRGRDEQFF
d_call: .
clone_size: .
v_call: TRBV4-1
j_call: TRBJ2-1

cdr3_nt: TGTGCCAGCAGCTCCACAGGGGTGAAGGGAAACACCATATATTTT
cdr3_aa: CASSSTGVKGNTIYF
d_call: TRBD1
clone_size: once
v_call: TRBV7-6
j_call: TRBJ1-3

cdr3_nt: TGCAGTGCTGGAGGGACTAGCAGGAAGTTCTTC
cdr3_aa: CSAGGTSRKFF
d_call: TRBD2
clone_size: many
v_call: TRBV20-1
j_call: TRBJ2-1

cdr3_nt: TGTGCCATCAGTGGACAGGGGTTAGCTAACTATGGCTACACCTTC
cdr3_aa: CAISGQGLANYGYTF
d_call: TRBD1
clone_size: few
v_call: TRBV10-3
j_call: TRBJ1-2

cdr3_nt: TGCGCCAGCAGCTTAGCTAGCGGGAGTATAGGCGAGCAGTTCTTC
cdr3_aa: CASSLASGSIGEQFF
d_call: TRBD2
clone_size: few
v_call: TRBV5-1
j_call: TRBJ2-1

cdr3_nt: TGTGCCAGCAGTCCGGGACAGGAGTATGGCTACACCTTC
cdr3_aa: CASSPGQEYGYTF
d_call: TRBD1
clone_size: many
v_call: TRBV27
j_call: TRBJ1-2

cdr3_nt: TGTGCCAGCAGCCCGGGACAAACGTATGAGCAGTTCTTC
cdr3_aa: CASSPGQTYEQFF
d_call: .
clone_size: .
v_call: TRBV5-6
j_call: TRBJ2-1

cdr3_nt: TGTGCCCAGAGCGGAAGCTCCTACAATGAGCAGTTCTTC
cdr3_aa: CAQSGSSYNEQFF
d_call: .
clone_size: .
v_call: TRBV12-3/TRBV12-4
j_call: TRBJ2-1

cdr3_nt: TGTGCCAGCAGTTGGGGGGCAGGGACAGGGAGTAGCTCCTACGAGCAGTACTTC
cdr3_aa: CASSWGAGTGSSSYEQYF
d_call: TRBD1
clone_size: .
v_call: TRBV12-3/TRBV12-4
j_call: TRBJ2-7

cdr3_nt: TGCAGTGCTAGAGCTCTAACGGGACTGGTTGTCACAGATACGCAGTATTTT
cdr3_aa: CSARALTGLVVTDTQYF
d_call: .
clone_size: many
v_call: TRBV20-1
j_call: TRBJ2-3

cdr3_nt: TGTGCCAGCAGTTTATTGGGGGGAGGCTCCTACAATGAGCAGTTCTTC
cdr3_aa: CASSLLGGGSYNEQFF
d_call: .
clone_size: .
v_call: TRBV28
j_call: TRBJ2-1

cdr3_nt: TGTGCCAGCAGCCCCGGGACAGGGCGTATCTACGAGCAGTACTTC
cdr3_aa: CASSPGTGRIYEQYF
d_call: TRBD1
clone_size: .
v_call: TRBV12-3/TRBV12-4
j_call: TRBJ2-7

cdr3_nt: TGCGCCAGCAGCCGGGGACTAGCGGGAGCCACCTACGAGCAGTACTTC
cdr3_aa: CASSRGLAGATYEQYF
d_call: TRBD2
clone_size: .
v_call: TRBV4-1
j_call: TRBJ2-7

cdr3_nt: TGCAGTGCAGCCGGGATTACAGGGGTCAATGAGCAGTTCTTC
cdr3_aa: CSAAGITGVNEQFF
d_call: TRBD1
clone_size: few
v_call: TRBV20-1
j_call: TRBJ2-1

cdr3_nt: TGTGCCAGCAGTTTTAGCGGGAATTACAATGAGCAGTTCTTC
cdr3_aa: CASSFSGNYNEQFF
d_call: TRBD2
clone_size: .
v_call: TRBV11-2
j_call: TRBJ2-1

cdr3_nt: TGCGCCAGCAGTCAAACTTCTAGCACAGATACGCAGTATTTT
cdr3_aa: CASSQTSSTDTQYF
d_call: .
clone_size: .
v_call: TRBV5-1
j_call: TRBJ2-3